This T cell receptor (beta chain) was identified during a study of blood T cells in healthy people across ages (dated by TCRdb to between 2014 and 2017). General notes on the study: In model experiments, roughly one uniquely barcoded TCR beta cDNA molecule per two T cells was captured by template switching. Age-related changes in TCR beta repertoire diversity were measured in the study by deep sequencing normalized with unique cDNA molecular identifiers. Using the same blood draw, the study looked at two additional independent replicas of 1 million unique cDNA reads for two donors, one aged 18 to 30 and the other aged 80 or older. Donors of different ages were randomly distributed across sequencing lanes to avoid experimental bias. Donors were grouped into four age groups: young (average roughly 17 years), middle-aged (less than 40), aged (roughly 67) and long-lived (approximately 82).

Library generation was performed with 5' RACE. For sequencing, an Illumina HiSeq 2500 was employed. The second PCR ran for roughly 7 to 12 cycles and used a J-beta primer mix along with a sample-barcoded 5' primer. A template-switch 5' adaptor carrying 12 random nucleotides introduced a unique molecular identifier onto each TCR beta cDNA molecule. At least 2.5 million CDR3-containing paired-end reads were obtained from each sample. First-strand cDNA was synthesized from all RNA with the Mint cDNA synthesis kit, primed by a TRBC-specific oligonucleotide. Following uracil-DNA glycosylase treatment, all cDNA underwent a first 18-cycle PCR with the universal primers M1SS and BC2_uni_R. The authors processed their data as follows. For normalization, 1 million high-quality reads, each with a distinct molecular identifier, were randomly selected from each sample. Instead of being binned into consensus sequences, reads with shared molecular identifiers were discarded. MiTCR, run with a Q25 quality threshold and the strictest error-elimination algorithm, handled CDR3 identification, clonotype clustering and error correction. Lower-bound total TCR beta diversity was estimated with a nonparametric unseen species model using Euler transformation. Starting from the raw public reads, TCRdb applied fastp trimming at Q25, assembled clones with MiXCR and retained in-frame beta chains. Each entry is one CDR3 protein sequence, shown with its most common DNA and genes. The V and J calls follow TCRdb's processing rather than the paper's. The sample records approximately 700,000 distinct CDR3 sequences, roughly 32% of which are singletons. Of the sample, approximately 15% is held by the ten largest clones.

This clonotype was recorded a few times. Its antigen specificity is not known. No qualities accompany the bases; no much larger clone lies one base away. CDR1 and CDR2 (MNHNY, SVGAGI) derive from the germline V gene (reference sequence). From the cysteine up to the phenylalanine, the CDR3 has a length of 16 residues. CDR3 DNA is the only sequence kept; it has 48 bases, read in frame from the first base. V loses 2 bases, J loses 4 bases, and the germline ends lie 16 bases apart. Overall study results and their limits: Because donor CMV infection status was unknown, age-related changes in expanded clonotypes were potentially confounded. There was a strong correlation between observed TCR beta diversity and the percentage of naive T cells measured by flow cytometry. As age increased, observed TCR beta diversity per million T cells dropped in a roughly linear way, and a significant reduction was already evident by age 40. Compared with the aged group, more naive CD4+ T cells, fewer expanded clones and increased TCR diversity were shown by the long-lived group, suggesting age selection. Because profiling used bulk unsorted PBMCs, naive and antigen-experienced compartments could not be compared conclusively. Total diversity estimates from one million sequenced T cells were considered lower bounds and underestimates.

Systemically healthy Caucasian individuals from Russia, 35 to 50 in total and aged 6 to 90 years, were included as donors. Approximately 9.7 milliliters of peripheral blood were drawn from each donor into EDTA-treated Vacutainer tubes. Ficoll-Paque density-gradient centrifugation was used to isolate PBMCs, with at least 6.5 million per sample. Trizol reagent was used to extract total RNA from the PBMCs, yielding at least 5 micrograms per sample. For every donor, flow cytometry on a PBMC aliquot measured the percentage of naive CD45RAhigh/CD27high T cells. This clonotype was sampled from a woman older than 75 in good health. Donor details come from another sample of the same person, matched by shared clones. Material: blood. The rearrangement combines TRBV6-6 with TRBJ2-3; the D gene is possibly TRBD1, with 5 bases matching. DNA sequence: TGTGCCAGCAGTTACGACCAGGGATCCCGTTCAGATACGCAGTATTTT. This translates into CASSYDQGSRSDTQYF.